Listed below are T cell receptor beta chains from one sample, sequenced in a study of blood T cell repertoires in COVID-19. Some clones are missing from TCRdb's copy, which holds only in-frame ones; the method was immunoSEQ multiplex PCR. The table includes some 45,000 clones, approximately 87% detected once. Sequenced input: peripheral blood. The receptors were gathered from a human donor in a cohort sampled during active COVID-19. Each CDR3 is given with its conserved first and last residue. D genes are given only for firm matches. The size field is filled for only some rows; it gives once, few, many or a size class.

abundance: -
d_gene: TRBD2
v_gene: TRBV7-3
j_gene: TRBJ2-3
len: 18
CDR3aa: CASSLTRTSGGAIDTQYF
CDR3nt: TGTGCCAGCAGCTTAACCCGGACTAGCGGGGGGGCGATAGATACGCAGTATTTT

abundance: -
d_gene: -
v_gene: TRBV3-1/TRBV3-2
j_gene: TRBJ2-3
len: 13
CDR3aa: CASSQPGTDTQYF
CDR3nt: TGTGCCAGCAGCCAACCCGGGACAGATACGCAGTATTTT

abundance: -
d_gene: -
v_gene: TRBV2
j_gene: TRBJ1-1
len: 12
CDR3aa: CASSRRDTEAFF
CDR3nt: TGTGCCAGCAGTAGGAGGGACACTGAAGCTTTCTTT

abundance: -
d_gene: -
v_gene: TRBV5-1
j_gene: TRBJ1-1
len: 14
CDR3aa: CASSLSQAGTEAFF
CDR3nt: TGCGCCAGCAGCTTGAGTCAGGCGGGCACTGAAGCTTTCTTT

abundance: -
d_gene: TRBD1
v_gene: TRBV7-3
j_gene: TRBJ2-2
len: 15
CDR3aa: CASSPRTGVTGELFF
CDR3nt: TGTGCCAGCAGCCCGCGGACAGGGGTGACCGGGGAGCTGTTTTTT

abundance: -
d_gene: -
v_gene: TRBV6-2/TRBV6-3
j_gene: TRBJ1-5
len: 15
CDR3aa: CASSHQGISNQPQHF
CDR3nt: TGTGCCAGCAGTCACCAGGGGATAAGCAATCAGCCCCAGCATTTT

abundance: -
d_gene: -
v_gene: TRBV24-1
j_gene: TRBJ2-1
len: 14
CDR3aa: CATQGPQGTNEQFF
CDR3nt: TGTGCCACCCAAGGGCCACAGGGAACAAATGAGCAGTTCTTC

abundance: few
d_gene: TRBD1
v_gene: TRBV9
j_gene: TRBJ2-5
len: 14
CDR3aa: CASSVTGYKETQYF
CDR3nt: TGTGCCAGCAGCGTGACAGGGTATAAAGAGACCCAGTACTTC

abundance: -
d_gene: -
v_gene: TRBV30
j_gene: TRBJ1-4
len: 14
CDR3aa: CAWTRQYSNEKLFF
CDR3nt: TGTGCCTGGACTCGACAGTATAGTAATGAAAAACTGTTTTTT

abundance: -
d_gene: TRBD1
v_gene: TRBV3-1/TRBV3-2
j_gene: TRBJ2-1
len: 16
CDR3aa: CASSPAEGTVPNEQFF
CDR3nt: TGTGCCAGCAGCCCGGCCGAGGGGACAGTTCCCAATGAGCAGTTCTTC

abundance: -
d_gene: -
v_gene: TRBV2
j_gene: TRBJ1-1
len: 16
CDR3aa: CASSLIGLEGNTEAFF
CDR3nt: TGTGCCAGCAGTTTGATTGGACTGGAGGGGAACACTGAAGCTTTCTTT

abundance: -
d_gene: TRBD1
v_gene: TRBV6-5
j_gene: TRBJ1-2
len: 14
CDR3aa: CASRFRGLDYGYTF
CDR3nt: TGTGCCAGCAGGTTCAGGGGGCTCGACTATGGCTACACCTTC

abundance: -
d_gene: TRBD1
v_gene: TRBV7-2
j_gene: TRBJ1-2
len: 14
CDR3aa: CASSPGQGNYGYTF
CDR3nt: TGTGCCAGCAGCCCCGGACAGGGGAACTATGGCTACACCTTC

abundance: -
d_gene: TRBD2
v_gene: TRBV7-9
j_gene: TRBJ2-5
len: 15
CDR3aa: CASSFSGREQETQYF
CDR3nt: TGTGCCAGCAGCTTTAGCGGGAGGGAACAAGAGACCCAGTACTTC

abundance: -
d_gene: -
v_gene: TRBV9
j_gene: TRBJ2-7
len: 13
CDR3aa: CASSVDQSYEQYF
CDR3nt: TGTGCCAGCAGCGTAGATCAGTCCTACGAGCAGTACTTC

abundance: -
d_gene: TRBD2
v_gene: TRBV18
j_gene: TRBJ2-3
len: 17
CDR3aa: CASSPPSLAGATDTQYF
CDR3nt: TGTGCCAGCTCACCACCGTCGCTAGCGGGGGCCACAGATACGCAGTATTTT

abundance: -
d_gene: -
v_gene: TRBV6-2/TRBV6-3
j_gene: TRBJ1-4
len: 14
CDR3aa: CASSPPDSLEKLFF
CDR3nt: TGTGCCAGCAGTCCCCCGGACAGCCTCGAAAAACTGTTTTTT

abundance: -
d_gene: -
v_gene: TRBV6-5
j_gene: TRBJ1-3
len: 14
CDR3aa: CASSMTRTGNTIYF
CDR3nt: TGTGCCAGCAGTATGACTCGGACTGGAAACACCATATATTTT

abundance: -
d_gene: -
v_gene: TRBV7-9
j_gene: TRBJ2-3
len: 16
CDR3aa: CASSLQVGGATDTQYF
CDR3nt: TGTGCCAGCAGCCTACAGGTTGGAGGGGCCACAGATACGCAGTATTTT

abundance: -
d_gene: -
v_gene: TRBV6-5
j_gene: TRBJ2-7
len: 13
CDR3aa: CASSSQGSYEQYF
CDR3nt: TGTGCCTCCTCTTCCCAGGGATCCTACGAGCAGTACTTC

abundance: -
d_gene: TRBD2
v_gene: TRBV5-1
j_gene: TRBJ2-7
len: 15
CDR3aa: CASSSGDGGSYEQYF
CDR3nt: TGCGCCAGCAGCAGCGGGGACGGTGGCTCCTACGAGCAGTACTTC

abundance: once
d_gene: -
v_gene: TRBV6-2/TRBV6-3
j_gene: TRBJ2-7
len: 15
CDR3aa: CASSHTGLHSYEQYF
CDR3nt: TGTGCCAGCAGTCATACGGGACTCCACTCCTACGAGCAGTACTTC

abundance: -
d_gene: TRBD1
v_gene: TRBV18
j_gene: TRBJ1-4
len: 14
CDR3aa: CASSPSGGREKLFF
CDR3nt: TGTGCCAGCTCACCGTCAGGGGGCCGGGAAAAACTGTTTTTT

abundance: -
d_gene: -
v_gene: TRBV7-9
j_gene: TRBJ1-4
len: 18
CDR3aa: CASSPTQVGGMQNEKLFF
CDR3nt: TGTGCCAGCAGCCCGACTCAGGTCGGGGGAATGCAAAATGAAAAACTGTTTTTT

abundance: -
d_gene: TRBD2
v_gene: TRBV13
j_gene: TRBJ2-3
len: 16
CDR3aa: CASSYSGGAFTDTQYF
CDR3nt: TGTGCCAGCAGCTATAGCGGGGGGGCGTTCACAGATACGCAGTATTTT

abundance: -
d_gene: -
v_gene: TRBV6-1
j_gene: TRBJ1-6
len: 13
CDR3aa: CACRILSNSLLHF
CDR3nt: TGTGCCTGCAGGATCCTAAGTAATTCACTCCTCCACTTT

abundance: -
d_gene: -
v_gene: TRBV11-1
j_gene: TRBJ2-5
len: 14
CDR3aa: CASSLASRSETQYF
CDR3nt: TGTGCCAGCAGCTTAGCTAGCCGGTCGGAGACCCAGTACTTC

abundance: -
d_gene: -
v_gene: TRBV7-3
j_gene: TRBJ2-3
len: 16
CDR3aa: CASSLTSRGSTDTQYF
CDR3nt: TGTGCCAGCAGCTTAACTTCCCGGGGGAGCACAGATACGCAGTATTTT

abundance: -
d_gene: -
v_gene: TRBV5-4
j_gene: TRBJ2-5
len: 13
CDR3aa: CASRRAAQETQYF
CDR3nt: TGTGCCAGCAGGCGGGCAGCACAAGAGACCCAGTACTTC

abundance: -
d_gene: -
v_gene: TRBV5-4
j_gene: TRBJ2-5
len: 13
CDR3aa: CASRNQVGETQYF
CDR3nt: TGTGCCAGCAGAAACCAGGTTGGGGAGACCCAGTACTTC

abundance: -
d_gene: TRBD1
v_gene: TRBV13
j_gene: TRBJ1-6
len: 16
CDR3aa: CASSFNPGQDNSPLHF
CDR3nt: TGTGCCAGCAGCTTCAATCCGGGACAGGATAATTCACCCCTCCACTTT

abundance: -
d_gene: TRBD2
v_gene: TRBV7-2
j_gene: TRBJ2-1
len: 15
CDR3aa: CASSLGPSGGNEQFF
CDR3nt: TGTGCCAGCAGCTTAGGGCCTAGCGGGGGGAATGAGCAGTTCTTC

abundance: -
d_gene: TRBD1
v_gene: TRBV5-6
j_gene: TRBJ1-2
len: 14
CDR3aa: CASSPRTGGYGYTF
CDR3nt: TGTGCCAGCAGCCCCAGGACAGGGGGCTATGGCTACACCTTC

abundance: -
d_gene: -
v_gene: TRBV4-1
j_gene: TRBJ1-4
len: 18
CDR3aa: CASSQEVFGGSPNEKLFF
CDR3nt: TGCGCCAGCAGCCAAGAAGTTTTTGGTGGGAGTCCTAATGAAAAACTGTTTTTT

abundance: -
d_gene: TRBD1
v_gene: TRBV27
j_gene: TRBJ1-1
len: 14
CDR3aa: CASSRQGMNTEAFF
CDR3nt: TGTGCCAGCAGCCGACAGGGTATGAACACTGAAGCTTTCTTT

abundance: few
d_gene: TRBD2
v_gene: TRBV5-6
j_gene: TRBJ2-1
len: 15
CDR3aa: CASMVLAGFYNEQFF
CDR3nt: TGTGCCAGCATGGTACTAGCGGGGTTTTACAATGAGCAGTTCTTC

abundance: once
d_gene: TRBD2
v_gene: TRBV27
j_gene: TRBJ2-2
len: 18
CDR3aa: CASSPGTSGGLNTGELFF
CDR3nt: TGTGCCAGCAGTCCCGGGACTAGCGGGGGTCTGAACACCGGGGAGCTGTTTTTT

abundance: once
d_gene: -
v_gene: TRBV6-5
j_gene: TRBJ1-1
len: 11
CDR3aa: CASSFGGQAFF
CDR3nt: TGTGCCAGCAGTTTCGGGGGGCAAGCTTTCTTT

abundance: -
d_gene: -
v_gene: TRBV24-1
j_gene: TRBJ2-1
len: 13
CDR3aa: CATRGGSHNEQFF
CDR3nt: TGTGCCACACGCGGAGGGTCCCACAATGAGCAGTTCTTC

abundance: -
d_gene: -
v_gene: TRBV27
j_gene: TRBJ1-4
len: 14
CDR3aa: CASERRAGNGKLFF
CDR3nt: TGTGCCAGCGAAAGGAGAGCCGGGAATGGGAAACTGTTTTTT

abundance: -
d_gene: TRBD1
v_gene: TRBV3-1/TRBV3-2
j_gene: TRBJ2-3
len: 19
CDR3aa: CASRRGRDRGWDSTDTQYF
CDR3nt: TGTGCCAGCAGGCGCGGAAGGGACAGGGGATGGGATAGCACAGATACGCAGTATTTT

abundance: -
d_gene: -
v_gene: TRBV19
j_gene: TRBJ1-4
len: 14
CDR3aa: CASSIWGPGEKLFF
CDR3nt: TGTGCCAGTAGTATTTGGGGGCCTGGGGAAAAACTGTTTTTT

abundance: -
d_gene: -
v_gene: TRBV11-2
j_gene: TRBJ2-3
len: 13
CDR3aa: CASSLVSGDTQYF
CDR3nt: TGTGCCAGCAGCTTAGTCAGTGGAGATACGCAGTATTTT